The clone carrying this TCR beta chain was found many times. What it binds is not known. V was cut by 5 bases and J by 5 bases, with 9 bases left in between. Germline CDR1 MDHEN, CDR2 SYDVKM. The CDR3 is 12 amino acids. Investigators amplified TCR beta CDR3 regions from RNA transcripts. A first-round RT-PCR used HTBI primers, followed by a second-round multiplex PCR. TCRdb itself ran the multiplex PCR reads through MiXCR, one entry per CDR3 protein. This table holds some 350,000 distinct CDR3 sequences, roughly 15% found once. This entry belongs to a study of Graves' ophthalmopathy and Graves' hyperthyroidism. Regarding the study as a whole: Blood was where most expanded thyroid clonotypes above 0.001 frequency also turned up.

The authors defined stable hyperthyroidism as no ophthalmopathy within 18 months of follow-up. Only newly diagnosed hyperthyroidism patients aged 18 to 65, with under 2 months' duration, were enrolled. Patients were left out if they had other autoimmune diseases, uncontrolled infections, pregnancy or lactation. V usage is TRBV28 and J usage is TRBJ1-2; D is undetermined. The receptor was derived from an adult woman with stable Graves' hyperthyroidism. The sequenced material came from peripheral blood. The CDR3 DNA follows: TGTGCCAGCAGTCATCCGGATTATGGCTACACCTTC. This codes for CASSHPDYGYTF.